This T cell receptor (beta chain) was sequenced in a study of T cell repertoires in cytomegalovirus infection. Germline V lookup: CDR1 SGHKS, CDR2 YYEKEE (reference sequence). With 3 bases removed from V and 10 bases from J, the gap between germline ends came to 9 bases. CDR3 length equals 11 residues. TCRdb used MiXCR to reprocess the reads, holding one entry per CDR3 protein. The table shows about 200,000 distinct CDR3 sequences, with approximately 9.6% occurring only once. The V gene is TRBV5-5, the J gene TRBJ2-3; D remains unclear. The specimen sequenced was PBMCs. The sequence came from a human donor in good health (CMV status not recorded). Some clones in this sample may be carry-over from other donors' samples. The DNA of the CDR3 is TGTGCCAGCAGCTCCACCAGTCCGCAGTATTTT. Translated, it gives CASSSTSPQYF.